These T cell receptor beta chains were read from a single sample in a study of T cell responses to AZD1222 COVID-19 vaccine. Data came from immunoSEQ multiplex PCR; TCRdb stores just in-frame clones and leaves some out. The table includes some 100,000 clones, approximately 91% detected once. The sequencing used peripheral blood, collected on day 0 of AZD1222 vaccination. The receptors stem from an adult in good health. The conserved cysteine and the conserved F or W are not part of the CDR3 here.

>TRBJ2-5|TRBV28
ASTFSGRETQY
>TRBJ1-2|TRBV3-1/TRBV3-2
ASSPWVGGVHYGYT
>TRBJ2-7|TRBV12-3/TRBV12-4
ASSLDYREQY
>TRBJ2-5|TRBV7-9
ASRQAGAQETQY
>TRBJ2-3|TRBV5-1
ASSLGLAGPADTQY
>TRBJ1-4|TRBV28
ASSLRGIREKLF
>TRBJ2-7|TRBV5-4
ASSSKGQPYEQY
>TRBJ2-3|TRBV6-1
ASSEGILAGVTDTQY
>TRBJ2-5|TRBV19
ASSIGGGSQETQY
>TRBJ1-1|TRBV29-1
SAREAVPEAF
>TRBJ1-2|TRBV27
ASSHGTAGYT
>TRBJ2-2|TRBV11-3
ASSYRGANTGELF
>TRBJ1-4|TRBV4-2
ASSQKFSQGGEKLF
>TRBJ2-7|TRBV18
ASHAGASGNSYEQY
>TRBJ1-3|TRBV10-3
AISPSGRNTIY
>TRBJ1-4|TRBV3-1/TRBV3-2
ASSQDKNEKLF
>TRBJ2-5|TRBV6-1
ASTPDLRETQY
>TRBJ1-1|TRBV19
ASNTGGGMNTEAF
>TRBJ2-2|TRBV2
ASSVRGNTGELF
>TRBJ1-1|TRBV4-1
ASSPKWRGRWTEAF
>TRBJ2-1|TRBV28
ASSIKRTYNEQF
>TRBJ2-3|TRBV7-5
VRSLGQGAIGRTDTQY
>TRBJ1-1|TRBV18
ASSPDRGSGAF
>TRBJ2-2|TRBV14
ASSVRAVNTGELF
>TRBJ2-2|TRBV5-1
ASSLGPGLNGNTGELF
>TRBJ1-2|TRBV2
ASSDGRGNYGYT
>TRBJ2-3|TRBV19
ASSMTPWTDTQY
>TRBJ2-5|TRBV4-1
ASSQPAGGLYQETQY
>TRBJ1-1|TRBV18
ASSPRAERGEAF
>TRBJ2-3|TRBV6-5
ASRTGQSTDTQY
>TRBJ1-5|TRBV9
ASSVDPDSNQPQH
>TRBJ2-1|TRBV9
ASSPGGTSGYNEQF
>TRBJ1-5|TRBV5-5
ASSLTGGNQPQH
>TRBJ2-7|TRBV10-3
AISEVLNPGQGNYEQY
>TRBJ1-5|TRBV24-1
ATSDARGPGNQPQH
>TRBJ2-3|TRBV7-2
ASSPGRSGRTDTQY
>TRBJ1-4|TRBV19
ASSHDRRREKLF
>TRBJ2-7|TRBV6-5
ASSYLGGFSYEQY
>TRBJ2-7|TRBV27
ASSGTGPYEQY
>TRBJ2-2|TRBV5-1
ASKTQRGQNTGELF
>TRBJ1-2|TRBV19
ASSIDQGTVNYGYT
>TRBJ2-2|TRBV9
ASSVAGTNTGELF
>TRBJ1-2|TRBV6-5
ASSYGGTGDYGYT
>TRBJ1-6|TRBV5-1
ASRRGNSPLH
>TRBJ1-2|TRBV10-3
AITREGVSGYT
>TRBJ2-1|TRBV27
ASSGGGTSAFSYNEQF